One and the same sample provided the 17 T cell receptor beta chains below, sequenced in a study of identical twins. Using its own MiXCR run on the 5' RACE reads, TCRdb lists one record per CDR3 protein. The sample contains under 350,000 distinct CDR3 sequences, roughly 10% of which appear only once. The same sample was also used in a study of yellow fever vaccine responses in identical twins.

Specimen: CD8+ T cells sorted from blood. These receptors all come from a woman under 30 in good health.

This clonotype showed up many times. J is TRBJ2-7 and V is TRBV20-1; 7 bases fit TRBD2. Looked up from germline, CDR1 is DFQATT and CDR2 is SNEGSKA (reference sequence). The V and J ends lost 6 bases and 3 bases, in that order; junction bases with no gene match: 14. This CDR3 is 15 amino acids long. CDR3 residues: CSAGGPSLALYEQYF. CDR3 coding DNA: TGCAGTGCCGGCGGACCATCACTAGCGCTCTACGAGCAGTACTTC.

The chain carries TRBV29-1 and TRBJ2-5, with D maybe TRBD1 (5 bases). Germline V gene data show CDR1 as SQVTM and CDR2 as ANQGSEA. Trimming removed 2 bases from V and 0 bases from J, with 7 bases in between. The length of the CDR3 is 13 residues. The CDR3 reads CSVETDNQETQYF. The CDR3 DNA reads TGCAGCGTTGAAACGGACAACCAAGAGACCCAGTACTTC.

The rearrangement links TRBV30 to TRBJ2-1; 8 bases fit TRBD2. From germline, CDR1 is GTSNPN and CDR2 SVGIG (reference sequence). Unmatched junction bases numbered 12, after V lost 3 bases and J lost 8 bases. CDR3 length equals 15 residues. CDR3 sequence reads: CAWRGTGGAFDEQFF. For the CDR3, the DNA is TGTGCCTGGAGGGGGACGGGGGGGGCATTCGATGAGCAGTTCTTC.

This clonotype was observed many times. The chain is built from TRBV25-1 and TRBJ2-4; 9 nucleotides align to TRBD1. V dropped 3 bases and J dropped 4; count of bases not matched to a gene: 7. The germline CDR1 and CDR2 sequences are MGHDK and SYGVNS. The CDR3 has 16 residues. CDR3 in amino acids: CASSDGGQGPKNIQYF. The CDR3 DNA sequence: TGTGCCAGCAGTGATGGGGGACAGGGCCCTAAAAACATTCAGTACTTC.

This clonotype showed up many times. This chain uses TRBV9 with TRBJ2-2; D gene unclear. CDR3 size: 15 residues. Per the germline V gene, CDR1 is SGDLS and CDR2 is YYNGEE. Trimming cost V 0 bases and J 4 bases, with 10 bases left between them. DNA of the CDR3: TGTGCCAGCAGCGTAGGTGACCCCATCACCGGGGAGCTGTTTTTT. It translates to CASSVGDPITGELFF.

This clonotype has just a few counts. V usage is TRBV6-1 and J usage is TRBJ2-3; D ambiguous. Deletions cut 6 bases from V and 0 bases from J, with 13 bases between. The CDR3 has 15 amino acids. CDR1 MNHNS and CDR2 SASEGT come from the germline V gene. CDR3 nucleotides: TGTGCCAGCAGCGATCAAACATCCAGCACAGATACGCAGTATTTT. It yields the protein CASSDQTSSTDTQYF.

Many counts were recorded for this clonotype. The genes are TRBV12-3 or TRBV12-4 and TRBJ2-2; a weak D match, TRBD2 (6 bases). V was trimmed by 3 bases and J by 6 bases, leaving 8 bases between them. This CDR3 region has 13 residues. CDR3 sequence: CASSFTSSGELFF. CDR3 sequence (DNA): TGTGCCAGCAGTTTTACTAGCTCCGGGGAGCTGTTTTTT.

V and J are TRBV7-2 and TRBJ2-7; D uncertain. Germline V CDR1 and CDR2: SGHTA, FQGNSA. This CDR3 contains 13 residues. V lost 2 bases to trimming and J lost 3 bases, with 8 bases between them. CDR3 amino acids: CASSLFLVYEQYF. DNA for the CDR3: TGTGCCAGCAGCTTATTTCTAGTCTACGAGCAGTACTTC.

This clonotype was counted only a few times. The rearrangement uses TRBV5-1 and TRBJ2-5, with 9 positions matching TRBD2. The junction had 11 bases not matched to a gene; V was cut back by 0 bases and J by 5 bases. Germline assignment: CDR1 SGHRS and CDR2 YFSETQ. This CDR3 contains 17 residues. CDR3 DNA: TGCGCCAGCAGCTTGGCTTTTGCGGGAGGGCCCGATGAGACCCAGTACTTC. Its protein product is CASSLAFAGGPDETQYF.

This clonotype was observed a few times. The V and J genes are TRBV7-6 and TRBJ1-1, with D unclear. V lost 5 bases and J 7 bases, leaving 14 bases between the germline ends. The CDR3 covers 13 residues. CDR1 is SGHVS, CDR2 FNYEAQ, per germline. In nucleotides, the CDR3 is TGTGCCAGCAGCCCCCTCGGACGGATTGAAGCTTTCTTT. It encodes CASSPLGRIEAFF.

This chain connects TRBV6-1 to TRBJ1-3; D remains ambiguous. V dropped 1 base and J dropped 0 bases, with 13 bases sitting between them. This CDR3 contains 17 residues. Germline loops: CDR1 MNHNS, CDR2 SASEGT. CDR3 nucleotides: TGTGCCAGCAGTGAAGAAAGAGTCGGCCACTCTGGAAACACCATATATTTT. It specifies CASSEERVGHSGNTIYF.

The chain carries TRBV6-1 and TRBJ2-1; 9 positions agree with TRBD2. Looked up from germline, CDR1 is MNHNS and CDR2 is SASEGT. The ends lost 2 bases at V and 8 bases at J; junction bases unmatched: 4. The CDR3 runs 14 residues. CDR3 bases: TGTGCCAGCAGTGAATTGCGGGGGGGCGATGAGCAGTTCTTC. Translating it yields CASSELRGGDEQFF.

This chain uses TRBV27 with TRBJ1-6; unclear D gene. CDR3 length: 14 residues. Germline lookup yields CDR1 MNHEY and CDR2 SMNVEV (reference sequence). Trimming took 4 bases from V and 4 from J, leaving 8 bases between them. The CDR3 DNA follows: TGTGCCAGCAGTTCCGGCTCATATAATTCACCCCTCCACTTT. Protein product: CASSSGSYNSPLHF.

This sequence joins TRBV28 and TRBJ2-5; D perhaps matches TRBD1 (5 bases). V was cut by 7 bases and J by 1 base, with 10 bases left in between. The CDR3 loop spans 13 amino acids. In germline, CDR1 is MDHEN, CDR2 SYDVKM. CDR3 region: CASKEGAQETQYF. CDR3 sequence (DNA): TGTGCCAGCAAGGAAGGGGCCCAAGAGACCCAGTACTTC.

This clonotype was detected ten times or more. The CDR3 DNA follows: TGCAGTGTTTTTCTGCCGGACGGGACAGGGATCTACGAGCAGTACTTC. Translating it yields CSVFLPDGTGIYEQYF. The rearrangement uses TRBV20-1 and TRBJ2-7; 9 bases align to TRBD1. The CDR3 has 16 residues. V gave up 7 bases and J gave up 3 bases; unmatched junction bases: 16. Germline lookup yields CDR1 DFQATT and CDR2 SNEGSKA (reference sequence).

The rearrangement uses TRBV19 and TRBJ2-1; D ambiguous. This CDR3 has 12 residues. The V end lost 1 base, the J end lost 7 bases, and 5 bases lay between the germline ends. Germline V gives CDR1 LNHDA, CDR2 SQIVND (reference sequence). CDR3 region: CASSIGLNEQFF. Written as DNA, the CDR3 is TGTGCCAGTAGTATAGGATTAAATGAGCAGTTCTTC.

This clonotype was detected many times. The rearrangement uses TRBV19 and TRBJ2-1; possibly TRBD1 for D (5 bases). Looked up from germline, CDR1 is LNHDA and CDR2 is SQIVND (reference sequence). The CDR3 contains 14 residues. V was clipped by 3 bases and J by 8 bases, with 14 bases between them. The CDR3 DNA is TGTGCCAGTAGTATGGGGCAGGGCCCCGATGAGCAGTTCTTC. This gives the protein CASSMGQGPDEQFF.